This T cell receptor beta chain is from a study of CD8 T cells in acute hepatitis C reinfection (dated by TCRdb to the early 2020s). Study-wide context: Both during acute infection and after viral clearance, the study profiled the TCRbeta repertoire of CD8+ T cells that were specific for the HCV NS3-1073 epitope. A few spontaneous resolvers provided paired acute and follow-up samples.

Per the publication, the time point label means: naive CD8 control sorted from an acute-time-point sample. Enrolled in the Montreal Hepatitis C Cohort (HEPCO) in Canada, the donors were people who inject drugs, and these donors were followed every 3 months. Acute primary HCV infection was defined as a positive HCV RNA or antibody test after a negative test within the previous 24 weeks. Surface staining used CD3, CD8 and CD45RO antibodies, with an aqua fixable dye to exclude dead cells. The cohort also had 6 subjects who developed chronic infection, defined as being HCV RNA positive at 24 weeks. Frozen stocks of peripheral blood mononuclear cells were first thawed, after which negative isolation of CD8+ T cells was carried out using the MACS CD8+ T cell Isolation Kit. A BD FACSAria II cell sorter was used to sort the cells. The germline V gene supplies CDR1 KGHSH and CDR2 LQKENI. Counted from cysteine to phenylalanine, this CDR3 has 13 amino acids. The only DNA kept is the CDR3, 39 bases in frame from the first base.

Summary of the overall study and its limitations: Follow-up repertoires were not available for chronically infected subjects, because NS3-1073 specific cells were too rare to be sorted. Only the TCRbeta chain was sequenced in bulk, so alphabeta pairing of public clonotypes could not be determined. CDR3 sequences shared with other epitopes were rare, and differing sequencing approaches may have limited exact matching. The NS3-1073 specific repertoires were highly diverse, and diversity did not differ significantly among acute resolver, follow-up resolver and acute chronic samples. Preferential use of the TRBV04 and TRBV06 gene families was observed in all groups, and this preferential usage was not explained by overrepresentation in the naive pool. Roughly 14 public clonotypes were found regardless of outcome; one public clonotype used V04-02/J02-02.

Genomic DNA was extracted from FACS-sorted cells, and TCRbeta chains were sequenced through the commercial immunoSEQ service. The paper's processing steps were these. Repertoire data were analyzed with ImmunoSEQ Analyzer software v3.0 and R v3.5.1. Only productive rearrangements were analyzed, as sequences containing stop codons or out-of-frame rearrangements were removed. Simpson diversity, Shannon entropy, CDR3 length and nucleotide addition metrics were obtained from the sequencing provider. Clonotypes were categorized by frequency as dominant, sub-dominant, low or lowest abundance, and clonotypes below 0.1% were excluded from most analyses. A CDR3 amino acid clonotype was called public when found in at least two subjects at a cumulative frequency of at least 0.5%. Entries here come from immuneACCESS through TCRdb and include only in-frame sequences with V and J called. Some clones fail to appear in such tables; in the studies checked, an unresolved V gene covers under half of the shortfall, and the cause of the remainder is unknown. V, J and clone size were drawn from that table, and D and trimming were deduced from the DNA. The sample has tens of thousands of clones on record, roughly 89% of them singletons. The ten largest clonotypes hold more than 0.4% of the sample.

As concerns this clone: Its antigen specificity is not known. No much larger clone exists at a distance of one base, and base qualities are not known.

The sequence links TRBV18 to TRBJ2-5; too little of a D gene remains to name it. The J call may not be correct, given that the DNA end is closer to TRBJ2-7. This TCR derives from a man aged 25 to 45 with chronic hepatitis C. Sequencing used naive CD8+ T cells from PBMCs. The cell subset or site label, read with the paper, signifies: sorted total naive CD45RO-negative CD8+ T cells. This receptor has the CDR3 CASSALNTNEQYF. At the DNA level, the sequence is TGTGCCAGCTCGGCGCTCAATACAAACGAGCAGTACTTC.